This is a list of T cell receptor beta chains from one sample in a study of cytomegalovirus exposure and HLA in healthy donors. Repertoires were generated with immunoSEQ multiplex PCR, while TCRdb's copy carries only in-frame clones and drops some. This repertoire shows about 120,000 clones, about 10% found once; its top ten account for 2.5% to 3.5%. Material for sequencing was PBMCs. The receptors stem from a young man in good health and CMV-seronegative. The CDR3 runs from the conserved cysteine through the conserved F or W. Fields, in order: CDR3 length, V gene, J gene, clone size, D gene, CDR3 protein, CDR3 DNA. D genes are given only for firm matches. A clone size is listed for some rows: how often the clone was seen (once, few, many), or a class if it is expanded.

13,TRBV10-1,TRBJ2-5,few,-,CAIVSPPQETQYF,TGCGCCATCGTTTCTCCCCCCCAAGAGACCCAGTACTTC
15,TRBV12-2,TRBJ2-1,-,-,CASRRRTGLYNEQFF,TGTGCAAGTCGTCGCCGGACAGGTCTCTACAATGAGCAGTTCTTC
15,TRBV28,TRBJ2-7,-,TRBD2,CASSGVRGGSYEQYF,TGTGCCAGCAGTGGGGTTCGCGGGGGTTCCTACGAGCAGTACTTC
17,TRBV5-1,TRBJ2-5,few,TRBD2,CASSLGASGGAGETQYF,TGCGCCAGCAGCTTGGGGGCTAGCGGGGGGGCCGGAGAGACCCAGTACTTC
16,TRBV6-1,TRBJ2-6,-,-,CASSESWGLGANVLTF,TGTGCCAGCAGTGAATCTTGGGGGCTGGGGGCCAACGTCCTGACTTTC
11,TRBV20-1,TRBJ2-7,-,-,CSATPRDEQYF,TGCAGTGCTACCCCTCGGGACGAGCAGTACTTC
16,TRBV19,TRBJ2-7,few,TRBD2,CASSIVGTSGSYEQYF,TGTGCCAGTAGTATAGTGGGCACTAGCGGTTCCTACGAGCAGTACTTC
11,TRBV11-3,TRBJ2-7,few,TRBD2,CASSSGGEQYF,TGTGCCAGCAGCTCGGGGGGCGAGCAGTACTTC
15,TRBV7-9,TRBJ2-3,few,TRBD2,CASSLVSGGRDTQYF,TGTGCCAGCAGCTTAGTAAGCGGGGGACGAGATACGCAGTATTTT
17,TRBV7-6,TRBJ2-2,-,TRBD2,CASSLASGRADTGELFF,TGTGCCAGCAGCTTAGCTAGCGGGAGGGCCGACACCGGGGAGCTGTTTTTT
16,TRBV6-5,TRBJ1-3,many,-,CASSYGGQGGGNTIYF,TGTGCCAGCAGTTACGGGGGACAAGGCGGCGGAAACACCATATATTTT
15,TRBV4-2,TRBJ2-3,-,TRBD2,CASSQGLAGGDTQYF,TGTGCCAGCAGCCAAGGACTAGCGGGAGGGGATACGCAGTATTTT
16,TRBV14,TRBJ2-7,-,TRBD1,CASTKNRDRGPDEQYF,TGTGCCAGCACTAAAAACCGGGACAGGGGACCGGACGAGCAGTACTTC
15,TRBV28,TRBJ2-2,-,-,CASSLSPSVSGELFF,TGTGCCAGCAGTTTATCCCCCTCAGTCAGCGGGGAGCTGTTTTTT
13,TRBV10-1,TRBJ2-1,few,-,CASSWDSNNEQFF,TGCGCCAGCAGCTGGGACTCGAACAATGAGCAGTTCTTC
14,TRBV27,TRBJ2-7,few,-,CASSLYPVSYEQYF,TGTGCCAGCAGTTTATATCCAGTCTCCTACGAGCAGTACTTC
16,TRBV7-9,TRBJ1-2,few,-,CASSPREQGRYTGYTF,TGTGCCAGCAGCCCCCGTGAGCAGGGGCGCTATACTGGCTACACCTTC
14,TRBV25-1,TRBJ1-2,-,TRBD1,CASSVRDRGHGYTF,TGTGCCAGCAGTGTCCGGGACAGGGGACATGGCTACACCTTC
15,TRBV6-5,TRBJ2-5,once,-,CASSYSWGEGETQYF,TGTGCCAGCAGTTACTCTTGGGGGGAAGGGGAGACCCAGTACTTC
14,TRBV12-5,TRBJ1-4,few,TRBD1,CASGPRTGEEKLFF,TGTGCTAGTGGTCCCCGGACAGGGGAGGAAAAACTGTTTTTT
15,TRBV5-1,TRBJ1-4,few,-,CASSTRGEGSEKLFF,TGCGCCAGCAGCACCAGGGGAGAGGGGAGTGAAAAACTGTTTTTT
15,TRBV6-4,TRBJ2-3,medium-sized,TRBD2,CASSDSSGGADTQYF,TGTGCCAGCAGTGACTCGAGCGGGGGGGCAGATACGCAGTATTTT
13,TRBV10-3,TRBJ2-5,-,TRBD2,CAISVTSAETQYF,TGTGCCATCAGTGTGACTAGCGCGGAGACCCAGTACTTC
15,TRBV7-9,TRBJ1-4,-,TRBD1,CASSLGDRENEKLFF,TGTGCCAGCAGCTTGGGCGACAGGGAAAATGAAAAACTGTTTTTT
13,TRBV29-1,TRBJ2-5,-,TRBD1,CSVLDRVGETQYF,TGCAGCGTACTTGACAGGGTAGGGGAGACCCAGTACTTC
15,TRBV28,TRBJ1-4,few,-,CASTTSGITNEKLFF,TGTGCCAGCACCACCAGCGGGATAACTAATGAAAAACTGTTTTTT
13,TRBV7-3,TRBJ2-7,-,TRBD2,CASSPTGTNEQYF,TGTGCCAGCAGCCCTACCGGGACTAACGAGCAGTACTTC
15,TRBV28,TRBJ1-1,-,-,CASRTKAYSGTEAFF,TGTGCCAGCAGAACCAAAGCCTATTCTGGCACTGAAGCTTTCTTT
11,TRBV20-1,TRBJ1-2,few,-,CSALSGRGYTF,TGCAGTGCTCTTTCAGGCCGGGGCTACACCTTC
14,TRBV7-2,TRBJ2-3,few,-,CASSLTSVQDTQYF,TGTGCCAGCAGCTTAACCAGCGTTCAAGATACGCAGTATTTT
17,TRBV4-1,TRBJ1-4,few,TRBD1,CASSPGTGGAPSEKLFF,TGCGCCAGCAGCCCCGGGACAGGGGGCGCCCCAAGTGAAAAACTGTTTTTT
14,TRBV7-2,TRBJ2-5,few,-,CASSRRRGQETQYF,TGTGCCAGCAGCCGCAGACGGGGACAAGAGACCCAGTACTTC
14,TRBV2,TRBJ1-6,few,TRBD1,CASNLDRANSPLHF,TGTGCCAGCAATCTGGACAGGGCAAATTCACCCCTCCACTTT
15,TRBV9,TRBJ1-1,-,TRBD1,CASSVDPGGYTEAFF,TGTGCCAGCAGCGTAGATCCAGGGGGGTACACTGAAGCTTTCTTT
15,TRBV5-1,TRBJ1-5,few,TRBD1,CASSLGVGGSQPQHF,TGCGCCAGCAGCTTGGGGGTAGGGGGCAGTCAGCCCCAGCATTTT
13,TRBV29-1,TRBJ1-6,-,-,CSVEGQVNSPLHF,TGCAGCGTTGAAGGGCAGGTCAATTCACCCCTCCACTTT
18,TRBV5-5,TRBJ2-7,-,-,CASSLRGARQDKNYEQYF,TGTGCCAGCAGCTTGCGGGGGGCTAGGCAGGACAAGAACTACGAGCAGTACTTC
15,TRBV6-5,TRBJ2-7,-,TRBD2,CASSRQGLAAYEQYF,TGTGCCAGCAGTCGACAGGGACTAGCGGCCTACGAGCAGTACTTC
15,TRBV4-3,TRBJ2-3,-,TRBD1,CASSPTGGWTDTQYF,TGCGCCAGCAGCCCCACAGGGGGCTGGACAGATACGCAGTATTTT
17,TRBV30,TRBJ2-1,-,TRBD2,CAWSVLGGASSYNEQFF,TGTGCCTGGAGTGTACTGGGAGGGGCCAGCTCCTACAATGAGCAGTTCTTC
14,TRBV28,TRBJ2-5,-,TRBD1,CASSKGQGAKTQYF,TGTGCCAGCAGCAAGGGACAGGGGGCGAAGACCCAGTACTTC
13,TRBV6-6,TRBJ2-7,few,-,CASSYNTAREQYF,TGTGCCAGCAGTTACAATACTGCGAGGGAGCAGTACTTC
15,TRBV7-8,TRBJ2-7,-,TRBD2,CASSPGGLAVYEQYF,TGTGCCAGCAGCCCCGGGGGACTAGCGGTCTACGAGCAGTACTTC
17,TRBV4-2,TRBJ2-5,-,TRBD2,CASSPRLAGGDQETQYF,TGTGCCAGCAGCCCCCGACTAGCGGGAGGAGACCAAGAGACCCAGTACTTC
13,TRBV19,TRBJ2-1,few,TRBD1,CATQGTAYNEQFF,TGTGCCACCCAAGGGACAGCTTACAATGAGCAGTTCTTC
14,TRBV7-2,TRBJ2-2,-,-,CASNDRTNTGELFF,TGTGCCAGCAACGACAGAACGAACACCGGGGAGCTGTTTTTT
15,TRBV30,TRBJ2-1,few,TRBD2,CAWVASGSLYNEQFF,TGTGCCTGGGTAGCTAGCGGGTCCCTCTACAATGAGCAGTTCTTC
13,TRBV7-9,TRBJ1-3,-,-,CARGEASGNTIYF,TGTGCCAGAGGGGAGGCCTCTGGAAACACCATATATTTT
15,TRBV4-1,TRBJ2-1,-,-,CASSHVFSGTYEQFF,TGCGCCAGCAGCCATGTTTTCAGCGGGACATATGAGCAGTTCTTC
14,TRBV5-6,TRBJ1-6,-,-,CASSLQGFNSPLHF,TGTGCCAGCAGCTTACAGGGATTCAATTCACCCCTCCACTTT